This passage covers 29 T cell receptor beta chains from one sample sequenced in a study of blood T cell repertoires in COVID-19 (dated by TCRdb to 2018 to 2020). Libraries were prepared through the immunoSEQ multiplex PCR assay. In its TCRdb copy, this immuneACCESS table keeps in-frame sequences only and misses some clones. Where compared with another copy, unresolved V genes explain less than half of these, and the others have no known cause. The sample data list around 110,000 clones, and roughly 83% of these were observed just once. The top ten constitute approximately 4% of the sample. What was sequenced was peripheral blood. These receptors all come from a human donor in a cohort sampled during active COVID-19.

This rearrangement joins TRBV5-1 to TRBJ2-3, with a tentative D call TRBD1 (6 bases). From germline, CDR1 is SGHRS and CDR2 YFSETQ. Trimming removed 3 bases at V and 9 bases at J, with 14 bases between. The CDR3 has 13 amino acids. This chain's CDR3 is CASSSLKQGTQYF. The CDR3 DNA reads TGCGCCAGCAGCTCCCTCAAACAGGGAACGCAGTATTTT.

The CDR3 DNA is TGTGCCAGTAACAGGGACACCCGCGCTGAAGCTTTCTTT. Protein product: CASNRDTRAEAFF. The chain recombines TRBV19 with TRBJ1-1, with D tentatively TRBD1 (6 bases). CDR3 size: 13 residues. V dropped 7 bases and J dropped 6 bases, with 15 bases sitting between them. Per the germline V gene, CDR1 is LNHDA and CDR2 is SQIVND (reference sequence).

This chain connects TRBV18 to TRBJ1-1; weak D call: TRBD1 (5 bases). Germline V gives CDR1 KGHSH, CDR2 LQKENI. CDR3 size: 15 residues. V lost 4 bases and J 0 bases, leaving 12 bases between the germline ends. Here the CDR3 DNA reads TGTGCCAGCTCACAACCGGGCAGGGTGAACACTGAAGCTTTCTTT. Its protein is CASSQPGRVNTEAFF.

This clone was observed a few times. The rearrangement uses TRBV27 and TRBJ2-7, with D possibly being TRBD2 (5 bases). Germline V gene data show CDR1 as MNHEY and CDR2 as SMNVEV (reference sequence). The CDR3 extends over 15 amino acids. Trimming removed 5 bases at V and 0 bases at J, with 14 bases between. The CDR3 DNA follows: TGTGCCAGCAGTGTGAGACATGGGAGCTCCTACGAGCAGTACTTC. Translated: CASSVRHGSSYEQYF.

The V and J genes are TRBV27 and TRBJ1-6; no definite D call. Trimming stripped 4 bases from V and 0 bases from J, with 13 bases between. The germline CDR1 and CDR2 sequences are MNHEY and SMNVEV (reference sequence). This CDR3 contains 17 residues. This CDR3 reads CASSSTSPNSYNSPLHF. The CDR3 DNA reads TGTGCCAGCAGTTCCACTTCACCGAACTCCTATAATTCACCCCTCCACTTT.

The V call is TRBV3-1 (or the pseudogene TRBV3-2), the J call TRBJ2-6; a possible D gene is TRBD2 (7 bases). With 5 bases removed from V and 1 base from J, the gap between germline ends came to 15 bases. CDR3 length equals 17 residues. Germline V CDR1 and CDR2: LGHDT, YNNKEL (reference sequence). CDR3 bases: TGTGCCAGCAGCGGGGAGGGGGGAACATCTGGGGCCAACGTCCTGACTTTC. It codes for CASSGEGGTSGANVLTF.

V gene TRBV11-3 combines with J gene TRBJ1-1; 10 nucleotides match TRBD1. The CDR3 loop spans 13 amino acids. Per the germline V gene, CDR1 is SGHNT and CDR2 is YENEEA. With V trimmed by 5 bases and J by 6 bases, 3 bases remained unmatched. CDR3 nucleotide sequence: TGTGCCAGCAGCCCAGGGACAGGGGCTGAAGCTTTCTTT. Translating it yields CASSPGTGAEAFF.

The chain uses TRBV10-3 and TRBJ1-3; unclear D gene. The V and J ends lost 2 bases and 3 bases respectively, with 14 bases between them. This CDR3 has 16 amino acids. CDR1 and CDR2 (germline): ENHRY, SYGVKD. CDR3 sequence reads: CAISESPILVGNTIYF. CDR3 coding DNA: TGTGCCATCAGTGAGAGTCCGATCCTAGTTGGAAACACCATATATTTT.

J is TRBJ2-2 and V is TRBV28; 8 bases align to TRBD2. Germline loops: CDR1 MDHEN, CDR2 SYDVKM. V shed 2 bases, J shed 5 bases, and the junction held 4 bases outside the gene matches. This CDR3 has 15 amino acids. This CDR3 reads CASSLAGGWTGELFF. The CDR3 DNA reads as TGTGCCAGCAGTTTAGCGGGAGGCTGGACCGGGGAGCTGTTTTTT.

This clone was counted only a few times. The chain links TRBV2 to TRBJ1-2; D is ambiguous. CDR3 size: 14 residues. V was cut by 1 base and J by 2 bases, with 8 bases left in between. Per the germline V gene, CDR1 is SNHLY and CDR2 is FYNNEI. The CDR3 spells CASSEGRSNYGYTF. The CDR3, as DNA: TGTGCCAGCAGTGAAGGGCGGTCGAACTATGGCTACACCTTC.

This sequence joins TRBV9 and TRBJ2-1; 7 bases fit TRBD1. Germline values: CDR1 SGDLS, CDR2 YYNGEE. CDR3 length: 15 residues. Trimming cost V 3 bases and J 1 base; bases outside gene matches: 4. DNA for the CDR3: TGTGCCAGCAGCGACCGGGACAGTTCCTACAATGAGCAGTTCTTC. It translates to CASSDRDSSYNEQFF.

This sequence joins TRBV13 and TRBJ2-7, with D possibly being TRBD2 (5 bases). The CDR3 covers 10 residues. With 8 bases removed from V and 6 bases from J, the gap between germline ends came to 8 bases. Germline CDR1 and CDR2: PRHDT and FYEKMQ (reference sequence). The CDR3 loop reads CASAAGEQYF. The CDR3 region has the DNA TGTGCCAGCGCGGCGGGCGAGCAGTACTTC. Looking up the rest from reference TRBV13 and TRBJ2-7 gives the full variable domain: AAGVIQSPRHLIKEKRETATLKCYPIPRHDTVYWYQQGPGQDPQFLISFYEKMQSDKGSIPDRFSAQQFSDYHSELNMSSLELGDSALYFCASAAGEQYFGPGTRLTVT.

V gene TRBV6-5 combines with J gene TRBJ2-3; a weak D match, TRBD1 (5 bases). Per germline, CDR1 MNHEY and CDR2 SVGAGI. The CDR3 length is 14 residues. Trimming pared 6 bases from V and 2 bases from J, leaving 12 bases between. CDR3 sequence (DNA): TGTGCCAGCAGCCGAGGACAAAACACAGATACGCAGTATTTT. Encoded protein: CASSRGQNTDTQYF.

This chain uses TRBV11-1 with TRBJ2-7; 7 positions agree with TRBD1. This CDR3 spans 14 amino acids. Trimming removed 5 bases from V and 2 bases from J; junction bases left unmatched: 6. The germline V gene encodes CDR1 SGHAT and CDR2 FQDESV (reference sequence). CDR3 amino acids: CASSPRQGPYEQYF. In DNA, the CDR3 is TGTGCCAGCAGCCCCCGACAGGGCCCCTACGAGCAGTACTTC.

CDR3 residues: CASSTRQAGELFF. CDR3 in DNA: TGTGCCAGCAGCACCCGACAGGCCGGGGAGCTGTTTTTT. V and J are TRBV7-3 and TRBJ2-2, with D tentatively TRBD1 (6 bases). The V and J ends lost 5 bases and 6 bases respectively, with 10 bases between them. The CDR3 contains 13 residues. Germline CDR1 is SGHTA and CDR2 is FQGTGA.

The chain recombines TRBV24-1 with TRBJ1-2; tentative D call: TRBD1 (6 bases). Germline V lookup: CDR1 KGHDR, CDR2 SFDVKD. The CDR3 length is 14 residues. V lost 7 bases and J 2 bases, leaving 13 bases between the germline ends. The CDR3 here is CATSVGGLNYGYTF. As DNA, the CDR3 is TGTGCCACCAGCGTCGGGGGGCTGAACTATGGCTACACCTTC.

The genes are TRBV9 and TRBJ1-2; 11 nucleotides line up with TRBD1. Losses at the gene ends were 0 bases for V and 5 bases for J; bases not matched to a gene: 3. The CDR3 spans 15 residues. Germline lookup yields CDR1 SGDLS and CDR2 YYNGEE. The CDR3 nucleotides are TGTGCCAGCAGCGTAGCCGGGACAGGGGGATATGGCTACACCTTC. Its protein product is CASSVAGTGGYGYTF. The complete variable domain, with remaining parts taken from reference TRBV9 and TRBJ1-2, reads DSGVTQTPKHLITATGQRVTLRCSPRSGDLSVYWYQQSLDQGLQFLIQYYNGEERAKGNILERFSAQQFPDLHSELNLSSLELGDSALYFCASSVAGTGGYGYTFGSGTRLTVV.

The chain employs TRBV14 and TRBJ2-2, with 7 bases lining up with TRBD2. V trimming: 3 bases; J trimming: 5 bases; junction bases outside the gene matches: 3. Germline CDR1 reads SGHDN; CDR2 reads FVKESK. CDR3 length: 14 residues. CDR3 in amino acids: CASSQSGTTGELFF. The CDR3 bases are TGTGCCAGCAGCCAGAGCGGGACTACCGGGGAGCTGTTTTTT.

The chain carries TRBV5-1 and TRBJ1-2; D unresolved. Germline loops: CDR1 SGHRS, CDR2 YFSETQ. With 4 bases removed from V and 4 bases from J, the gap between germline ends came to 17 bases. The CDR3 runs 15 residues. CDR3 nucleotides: TGCGCCAGCAGCCACGGTAGTGCGAATTTCTATGGCTACACCTTC. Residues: CASSHGSANFYGYTF.

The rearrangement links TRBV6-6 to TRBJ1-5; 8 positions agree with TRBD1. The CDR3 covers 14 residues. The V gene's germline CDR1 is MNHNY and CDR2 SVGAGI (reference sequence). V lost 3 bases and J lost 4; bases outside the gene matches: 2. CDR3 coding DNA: TGTGCCAGCAGTTATAACAGGGGGAATCAGCCCCAGCATTTT. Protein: CASSYNRGNQPQHF.

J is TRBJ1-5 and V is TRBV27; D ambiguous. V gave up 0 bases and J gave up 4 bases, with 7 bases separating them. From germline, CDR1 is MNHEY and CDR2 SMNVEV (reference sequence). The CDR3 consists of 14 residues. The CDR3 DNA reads TGTGCCAGCAGTTTATCGTCACTGAATCAGCCCCAGCATTTT. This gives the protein CASSLSSLNQPQHF.

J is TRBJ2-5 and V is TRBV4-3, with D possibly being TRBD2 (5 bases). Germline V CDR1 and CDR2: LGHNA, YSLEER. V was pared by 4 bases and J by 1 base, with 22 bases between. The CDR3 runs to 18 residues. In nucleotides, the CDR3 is TGCGCCAGCAGCCCCTATTGGGTAGCGAAGCCCTTCCAAGAGACCCAGTACTTC. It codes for CASSPYWVAKPFQETQYF.

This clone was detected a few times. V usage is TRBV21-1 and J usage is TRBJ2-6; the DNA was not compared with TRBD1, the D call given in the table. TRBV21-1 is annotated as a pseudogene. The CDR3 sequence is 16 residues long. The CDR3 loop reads CASSETGGSGANVLTF. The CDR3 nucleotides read TGTGCCAGCAGCGAAACAGGGGGCTCTGGGGCCAACGTCCTGACTTTC.

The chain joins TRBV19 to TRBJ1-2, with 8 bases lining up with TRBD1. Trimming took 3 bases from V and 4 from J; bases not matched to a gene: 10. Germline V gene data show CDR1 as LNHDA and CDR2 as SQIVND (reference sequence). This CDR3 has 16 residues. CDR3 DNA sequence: TGTGCCAGTAGTATTCCCCCCGGACAGGGATCCTATGGCTACACCTTC. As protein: CASSIPPGQGSYGYTF.

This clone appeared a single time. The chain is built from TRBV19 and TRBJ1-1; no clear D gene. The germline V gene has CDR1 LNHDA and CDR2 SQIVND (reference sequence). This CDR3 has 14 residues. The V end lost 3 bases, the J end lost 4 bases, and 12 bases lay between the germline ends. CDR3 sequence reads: CASSIKTTGTEAFF. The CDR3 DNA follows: TGTGCCAGTAGTATCAAAACAACGGGCACTGAAGCTTTCTTT. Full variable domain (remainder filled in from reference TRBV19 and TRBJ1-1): DGGITQSPKYLFRKEGQNVTLSCEQNLNHDAMYWYRQDPGQGLRLIYYSQIVNDFQKGDIAEGYSVSREKKESFPLTVTSAQKNPTAFYLCASSIKTTGTEAFFGQGTRLTVV.

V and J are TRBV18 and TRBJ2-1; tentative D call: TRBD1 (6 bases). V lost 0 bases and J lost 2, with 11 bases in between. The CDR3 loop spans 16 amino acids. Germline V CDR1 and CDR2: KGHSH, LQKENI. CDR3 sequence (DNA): TGTGCCAGCTCACCACCGAGGCAGGGGACCTACAATGAGCAGTTCTTC. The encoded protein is CASSPPRQGTYNEQFF. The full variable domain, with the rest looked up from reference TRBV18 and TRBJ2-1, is NAGVMQNPRHLVRRRGQEARLRCSPMKGHSHVYWYRQLPEEGLKFMVYLQKENIIDESGMPKERFSAEFPKEGPSILRIQQVVRGDSAAYFCASSPPRQGTYNEQFFGPGTRLTVL.

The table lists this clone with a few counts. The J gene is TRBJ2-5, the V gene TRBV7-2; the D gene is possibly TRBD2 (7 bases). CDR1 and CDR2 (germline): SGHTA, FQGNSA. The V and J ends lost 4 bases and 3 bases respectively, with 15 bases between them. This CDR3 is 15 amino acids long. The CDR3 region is CASSSQGLAEETQYF. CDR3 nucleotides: TGTGCCAGCAGCTCTCAGGGGCTAGCGGAAGAGACCCAGTACTTC.

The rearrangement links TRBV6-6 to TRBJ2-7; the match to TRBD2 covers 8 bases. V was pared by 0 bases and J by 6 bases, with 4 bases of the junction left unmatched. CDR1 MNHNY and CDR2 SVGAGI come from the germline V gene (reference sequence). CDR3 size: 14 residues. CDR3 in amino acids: CASSYSTGGAEQYV. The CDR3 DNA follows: TGTGCCAGCAGTTACTCGACGGGAGGGGCCGAGCAGTACGTC.

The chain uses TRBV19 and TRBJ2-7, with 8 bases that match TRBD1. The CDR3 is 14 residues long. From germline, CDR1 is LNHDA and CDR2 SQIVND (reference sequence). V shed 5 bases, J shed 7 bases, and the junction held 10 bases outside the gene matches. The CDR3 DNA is TGTGCCAGTAGTGCTCATCAGGGGGCTGGGGAGCAGTACGTC. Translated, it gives CASSAHQGAGEQYV.